This entry lists 26 T cell receptor beta chains sequenced from one sample in a study of T cell responses to AZD1222 COVID-19 vaccine. The repertoire was sequenced with immunoSEQ multiplex PCR; TCRdb's copy has only in-frame clones and lacks some. Counted here are under 60,000 clones, around 80% occurring once; the ten biggest clones make up around 9.6%. The sample here was peripheral blood, taken on day 0 of AZD1222 vaccination. The receptors stem from an adult in good health.

This clone qualifies as medium-sized. This sequence joins TRBV27 and TRBJ1-4; maybe TRBD1 (5 bases). There are 17 residues in the CDR3. CDR1 and CDR2 (germline): MNHEY, SMNVEV (reference sequence). V dropped 4 bases and J dropped 8 bases, with 23 bases sitting between them. The CDR3 loop reads CASSSQTLGEDKEKLFF. The CDR3 bases are TGTGCCAGCAGTTCCCAAACCCTCGGGGAGGACAAGGAAAAACTGTTTTTT.

There are a few counts of this clone. This rearrangement joins TRBV9 to TRBJ1-2; D is ambiguous. Germline V lookup: CDR1 SGDLS, CDR2 YYNGEE. The CDR3 runs to 15 residues. Trimming cost V 0 bases and J 0 bases, with 9 bases left between them. As DNA, the CDR3 is TGTGCCAGCAGCGTAGATGTCGGGCCTAACTATGGCTACACCTTC. Translation: CASSVDVGPNYGYTF.

The chain uses TRBV12-3 or TRBV12-4 and TRBJ2-3; TRBD1 matches 8 bases. The V segment lost 3 bases and the J segment 9 bases; nucleotides outside the gene matches: 2. This CDR3 spans 12 amino acids. The CDR3 reads CASSLTGATQYF. The CDR3 region has the DNA TGTGCCAGCAGTTTGACAGGGGCCACGCAGTATTTT.

The gene calls are TRBV9 and TRBJ2-7, with TRBD2 matching over 11 bases. Per germline, CDR1 SGDLS and CDR2 YYNGEE. The length of the CDR3 is 16 residues. With 0 bases clipped from V and 0 bases from J, the junction kept 2 bases outside the gene matches. The CDR3 region is CASSVGLAGSSYEQYF. CDR3 DNA: TGTGCCAGCAGCGTAGGACTAGCGGGATCCTCCTACGAGCAGTACTTC. Drawing the rest from reference TRBV9 and TRBJ2-7, the complete variable domain is DSGVTQTPKHLITATGQRVTLRCSPRSGDLSVYWYQQSLDQGLQFLIQYYNGEERAKGNILERFSAQQFPDLHSELNLSSLELGDSALYFCASSVGLAGSSYEQYFGPGTRLTVT.

This clone has only a few counts. In DNA, the CDR3 is TGTGCCAGCAGTTACGGGACAGCGCAACTTAATGAAAAACTGTTTTTT. Its translation: CASSYGTAQLNEKLFF. The genes are TRBV6-5 and TRBJ1-4, with 7 bases matching TRBD1. After removal of 2 bases from V and 4 bases from J, the junction contained 7 bases not matched to a gene. CDR1 and CDR2 from the germline V gene are MNHEY and SVGAGI. The CDR3 is 16 residues long.

In its sample, this clone ranks as hyperexpanded. This chain links TRBV4-1 with TRBJ1-2; D is perhaps TRBD1 (6 bases). CDR3 size: 15 residues. Between the trimmed V and J ends, which lost 0 bases and 4 bases, there was a span of 12 bases. Germline V CDR1 and CDR2: MGHRA, YSYEKL. The CDR3 is CASSQEGGSSYGYTF. In DNA form, the CDR3 reads TGCGCCAGCAGCCAAGAAGGGGGATCTAGCTATGGCTACACCTTC.

The chain combines TRBV3-1 (or the pseudogene TRBV3-2) with TRBJ1-2, with D unresolved. From germline, CDR1 is LGHDT and CDR2 YNNKEL (reference sequence). Trimming left V 5 bases short and J 4 bases short, with 20 bases between. The length of the CDR3 is 16 residues. CDR3 in amino acids: CASSAPATPVFYGYTF. Written as DNA, the CDR3 is TGTGCCAGCAGCGCTCCTGCGACACCTGTTTTCTATGGCTACACCTTC.

The J gene is TRBJ1-5, the V gene TRBV15, with TRBD1 as a possible D gene (5 bases). This CDR3 spans 15 amino acids. From germline, CDR1 is LNHNV and CDR2 YYDKDF (reference sequence). The V gene lost 4 bases and the J gene lost 0 bases, with 10 bases spanning the gap. In DNA form, the CDR3 reads TGTGCCACCAGCATTTCAGGGTATAGCAATCAGCCCCAGCATTTT. This translates into CATSISGYSNQPQHF.

The chain couples TRBV10-2 to TRBJ2-7; D not resolved. The CDR3 totals 11 residues. Germline CDR1 WSHSY, CDR2 SAAADI. The V end lost 0 bases, the J end lost 3 bases, and 0 bases lay between the germline ends. In DNA, the CDR3 is TGCGCCAGCAGTGAGTCCTACGAGCAGTACTTC. It encodes CASSESYEQYF.

The chain is built from TRBV30 and TRBJ1-5; D is unresolved. Trimming removed 0 bases at V and 0 bases at J, with 12 bases between. The CDR3 has 16 amino acids. Germline assignment: CDR1 GTSNPN and CDR2 SVGIG (reference sequence). The CDR3 nucleotides are TGTGCCTGGAGTGTAGGTTTGCCTTATAGCAATCAGCCCCAGCATTTT. The encoded protein is CAWSVGLPYSNQPQHF.

The chain links TRBV3-1 (or the pseudogene TRBV3-2) to TRBJ2-3; unclear D gene. Germline V lookup: CDR1 LGHDT, CDR2 YNNKEL (reference sequence). V shed 2 bases and J shed 2 bases, with 8 bases lying between them. The CDR3 loop spans 14 amino acids. The CDR3 region is CASSQRAHTDTQYF. The CDR3 coding sequence is TGTGCCAGCAGCCAAAGGGCACACACAGATACGCAGTATTTT.

V gene TRBV9 combines with J gene TRBJ1-3; D is uncertain. This CDR3 has 16 residues. The germline CDR1 and CDR2 sequences are SGDLS and YYNGEE. Trimming took off 2 bases at V and 2 bases at J, with 14 bases between the two ends. CDR3: CASSVRALRAGNTIYF. DNA for the CDR3: TGTGCCAGCAGCGTCCGGGCCTTGAGGGCTGGAAACACCATATATTTT.

The V and J genes are TRBV21-1 and TRBJ2-1; the table's D call, TRBD2, was not checked against the DNA. TRBV21-1 is designated a pseudogene. The CDR3 is 14 amino acids. The DNA for the CDR3 is TGTGCCAGCAGCAAAGGTACGGGGTACAATGAGCAGTTCTTC. It translates to CASSKGTGYNEQFF.

The genes are TRBV28 and TRBJ2-7, with 8 positions matching TRBD1. CDR3 length: 15 residues. The trim removed 1 base at V and 4 bases at J, leaving 6 bases unmatched. Germline assignment: CDR1 MDHEN and CDR2 SYDVKM. This CDR3 reads CASSLLAGGAYEQYF. The CDR3 DNA reads as TGTGCCAGCAGTTTATTGGCAGGGGGCGCATACGAGCAGTACTTC.

The chain uses TRBV19 and TRBJ1-6; 8 bases are shared with TRBD1. J was trimmed by 10 bases and V by 4 bases; bases with no gene match: 9. The germline gives CDR1 LNHDA, CDR2 SQIVND (reference sequence). This CDR3 has 15 amino acids. The CDR3 loop is CASSSGTGEGSPLHF. CDR3 DNA: TGTGCCAGTAGTAGCGGGACAGGCGAGGGGTCACCCCTCCACTTT. The whole variable domain, filled in from reference TRBV19 and TRBJ1-6, reads DGGITQSPKYLFRKEGQNVTLSCEQNLNHDAMYWYRQDPGQGLRLIYYSQIVNDFQKGDIAEGYSVSREKKESFPLTVTSAQKNPTAFYLCASSSGTGEGSPLHFGNGTRLTVT.

The CDR3 DNA sequence: TGTGCCACCGCGACATTAGGCGGGGAGCTGTTTTTT. Protein: CATATLGGELFF. The genes are TRBV28 and TRBJ2-2, with D uncertain. Looked up from germline, CDR1 is MDHEN and CDR2 is SYDVKM. Trimming took 10 bases from V and 7 from J, leaving 13 bases between them. This CDR3 spans 12 amino acids.

This clone was found a few times. This sequence joins TRBV6-5 and TRBJ2-3; D uncertain. Germline V gene data show CDR1 as MNHEY and CDR2 as SVGAGI. This CDR3 is built from 13 residues. The V gene lost 6 bases and the J gene lost 1 base, with 8 bases spanning the gap. The CDR3: CASRIMGTDTQYF. The CDR3 DNA reads as TGTGCCAGCAGGATCATGGGCACAGATACGCAGTATTTT.

The chain couples TRBV30 to TRBJ2-2; D possibly corresponds to TRBD1 (5 bases). Germline CDR1 and CDR2: GTSNPN and SVGIG (reference sequence). Trimming cost V 4 bases and J 5 bases, with 8 bases left between them. The CDR3 spans 12 residues. The CDR3 spells CAWKGPTGELFF. The CDR3 DNA reads as TGTGCCTGGAAGGGGCCTACCGGGGAGCTGTTTTTT.

J is TRBJ2-7 and V is TRBV5-5; perhaps TRBD1 as D (5 bases). V lost 1 base and J 3 bases, leaving 14 bases between the germline ends. CDR3 length equals 15 residues. Per germline, CDR1 SGHKS and CDR2 YYEKEE (reference sequence). CDR3 in amino acids: CASSLTRRVNYEQYF. The CDR3 coding sequence is TGTGCCAGCAGCTTGACCCGCAGGGTAAACTACGAGCAGTACTTC.

The J gene is TRBJ2-1, the V gene TRBV5-6; 8 positions agree with TRBD2. This CDR3 contains 15 residues. Germline V lookup: CDR1 SGHDT, CDR2 YYEEEE. The V segment lost 0 bases and the J segment 12 bases; nucleotides outside the gene matches: 11. CDR3 in amino acids: CASSLVQRESGTQFF. The CDR3 DNA follows: TGTGCCAGCAGCTTGGTGCAGCGGGAGAGTGGGACGCAGTTCTTC.

This clone was found a few times. The chain recombines TRBV21-1 with TRBJ1-5; whether TRBD1, the table's D call, matches the DNA was not checked. TRBV21-1 is described as a pseudogene. The CDR3 has 14 residues. CDR3 bases: TGTGCCAGTTACAGGGTCGAAGGCAATCAGCCCCAGCATTTT. Protein: CASYRVEGNQPQHF.

The chain carries TRBV5-1 and TRBJ2-3; no clear D gene. This CDR3 is built from 16 residues. The germline gives CDR1 SGHRS, CDR2 YFSETQ. V gave up 0 bases and J gave up 6 bases, with 17 bases separating them. CDR3 sequence: CASSLEGPARWDTQYF. The CDR3 DNA reads as TGCGCCAGCAGCTTGGAGGGTCCAGCCCGGTGGGATACGCAGTATTTT.

V and J are TRBV11-2 and TRBJ1-2, with 7 nucleotides matching TRBD1. The CDR3 totals 16 residues. The trim removed 0 bases at V and 2 bases at J, leaving 6 bases unmatched. CDR1 SGHAT and CDR2 FQNNGV come from the germline V gene. The CDR3 reads CASSLDPLTGNYGYTF. Written as DNA, the CDR3 is TGTGCCAGCAGCTTAGATCCCCTGACAGGGAACTATGGCTACACCTTC.

The rearrangement joins TRBV5-1 to TRBJ2-1; D remains ambiguous. The CDR3 runs 15 residues. The germline CDR1 and CDR2 sequences are SGHRS and YFSETQ. Between the trimmed V and J ends, which lost 4 bases and 0 bases, there was a span of 11 bases. CDR3 nucleotides: TGCGCCAGCAGCCCGAATGGGCCCTCCTACAATGAGCAGTTCTTC. The encoded protein is CASSPNGPSYNEQFF. The variable domain in full, completed from reference TRBV5-1 and TRBJ2-1, reads KAGVTQTPRYLIKTRGQQVTLSCSPISGHRSVSWYQQTPGQGLQFLFEYFSETQRNKGNFPGRFSGRQFSNSRSEMNVSTLELGDSALYLCASSPNGPSYNEQFFGPGTRLTVL.

The gene calls are TRBV15 and TRBJ2-7; 12 bases fit TRBD2. The germline CDR1 and CDR2 sequences are LNHNV and YYDKDF (reference sequence). Trimming took 0 bases from V and 6 from J; bases not matched to a gene: 9. The CDR3 has 17 residues. CDR3 DNA sequence: TGTGCCACCAGCAGAGACCGGACTAGCGGGATGGGCGGCGAGCAGTACTTC. Translating gives CATSRDRTSGMGGEQYF.

The chain employs TRBV7-2 and TRBJ1-5; tentative D call: TRBD1 (5 bases). This CDR3 is built from 15 residues. Trimming took 3 bases from V and 6 from J, leaving 15 bases between them. Germline loops: CDR1 SGHTA, CDR2 FQGNSA. The CDR3 DNA follows: TGTGCCAGCAGCTTGTTCCAGGGTGGGCCTCAGCCCCAGCATTTT. Translation: CASSLFQGGPQPQHF.